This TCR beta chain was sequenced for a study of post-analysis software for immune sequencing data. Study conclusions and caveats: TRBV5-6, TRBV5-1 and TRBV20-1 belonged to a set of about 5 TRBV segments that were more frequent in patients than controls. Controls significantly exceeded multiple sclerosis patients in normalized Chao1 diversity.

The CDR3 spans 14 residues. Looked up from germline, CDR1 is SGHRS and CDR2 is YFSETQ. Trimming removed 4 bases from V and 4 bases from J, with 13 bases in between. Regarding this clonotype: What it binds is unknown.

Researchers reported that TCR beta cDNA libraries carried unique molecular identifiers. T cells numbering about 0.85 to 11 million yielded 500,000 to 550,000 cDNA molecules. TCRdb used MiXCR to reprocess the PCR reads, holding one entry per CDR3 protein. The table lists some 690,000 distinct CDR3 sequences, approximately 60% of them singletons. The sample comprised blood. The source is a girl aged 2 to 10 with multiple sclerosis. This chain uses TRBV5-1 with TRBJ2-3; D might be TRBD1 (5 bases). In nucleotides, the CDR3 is TGCGCCAGCAGCGGCCGCAGGGAATCAGATACGCAGTATTTT. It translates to CASSGRRESDTQYF.